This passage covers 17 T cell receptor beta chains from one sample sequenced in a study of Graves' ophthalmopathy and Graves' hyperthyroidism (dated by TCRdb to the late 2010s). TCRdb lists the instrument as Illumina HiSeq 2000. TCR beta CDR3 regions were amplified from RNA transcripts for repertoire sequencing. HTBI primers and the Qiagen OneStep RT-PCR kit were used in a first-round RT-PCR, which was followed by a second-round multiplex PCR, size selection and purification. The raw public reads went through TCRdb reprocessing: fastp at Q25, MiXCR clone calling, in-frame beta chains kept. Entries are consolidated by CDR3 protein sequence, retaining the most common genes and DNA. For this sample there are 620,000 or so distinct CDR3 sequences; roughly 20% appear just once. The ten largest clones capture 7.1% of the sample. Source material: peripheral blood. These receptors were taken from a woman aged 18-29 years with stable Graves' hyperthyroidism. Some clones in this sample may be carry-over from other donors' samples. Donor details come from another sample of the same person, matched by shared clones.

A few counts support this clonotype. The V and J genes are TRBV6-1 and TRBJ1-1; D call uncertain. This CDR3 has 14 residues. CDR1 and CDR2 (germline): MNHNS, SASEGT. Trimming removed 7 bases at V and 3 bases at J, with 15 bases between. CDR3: CASTQEGADTEAFF. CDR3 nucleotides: TGTGCCAGCACGCAGGAGGGAGCTGACACTGAAGCTTTCTTT.

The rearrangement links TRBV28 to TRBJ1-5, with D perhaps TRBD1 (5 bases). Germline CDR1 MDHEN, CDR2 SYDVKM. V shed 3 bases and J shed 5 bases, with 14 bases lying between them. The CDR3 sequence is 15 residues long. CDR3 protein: CASSFRGLGDQPQHF. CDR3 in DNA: TGTGCCAGCAGTTTTCGGGGCCTAGGAGATCAGCCCCAGCATTTT.

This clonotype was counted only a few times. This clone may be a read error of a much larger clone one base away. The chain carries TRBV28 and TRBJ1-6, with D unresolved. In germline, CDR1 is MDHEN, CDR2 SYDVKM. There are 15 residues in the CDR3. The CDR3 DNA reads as TGTGCCAGCAGTTGGGGATTGTCCTATAATTCACACCTCCACTTT. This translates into CASSWGLSYNSHLHF.

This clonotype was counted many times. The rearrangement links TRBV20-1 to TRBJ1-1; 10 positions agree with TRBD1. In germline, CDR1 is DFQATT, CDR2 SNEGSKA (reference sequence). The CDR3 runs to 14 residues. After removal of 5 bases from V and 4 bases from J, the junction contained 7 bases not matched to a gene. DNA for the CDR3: TGCAGTGCTCCGGACAGGGGGTATAGCACTGAAGCTTTCTTT. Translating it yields CSAPDRGYSTEAFF.

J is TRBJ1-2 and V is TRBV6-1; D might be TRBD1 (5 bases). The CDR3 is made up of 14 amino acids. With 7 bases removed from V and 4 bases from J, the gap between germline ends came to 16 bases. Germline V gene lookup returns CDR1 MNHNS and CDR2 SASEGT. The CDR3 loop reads CASISVQGPYGYTF. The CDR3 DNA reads TGTGCCAGCATCAGCGTTCAGGGCCCCTATGGCTACACCTTC.

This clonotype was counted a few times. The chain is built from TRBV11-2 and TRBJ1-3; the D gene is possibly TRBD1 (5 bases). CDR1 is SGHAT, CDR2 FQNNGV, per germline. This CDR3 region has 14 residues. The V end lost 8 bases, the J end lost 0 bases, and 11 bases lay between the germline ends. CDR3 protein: CASRKTASGNTIYF. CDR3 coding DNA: TGTGCCAGCCGGAAGACAGCCTCTGGAAACACCATATATTTT.

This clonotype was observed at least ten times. The DNA of the CDR3 is TGTGCCAGCAGTTTGGGGGGGAGAGGAAATAACTATGGCTACACCTTC. Protein sequence: CASSLGGRGNNYGYTF. This rearrangement joins TRBV28 to TRBJ1-2; TRBD1 is a possible D gene (5 bases). The V end lost 3 bases, the J end lost 1 base, and 15 bases lay between the germline ends. Germline lookup yields CDR1 MDHEN and CDR2 SYDVKM. The length of the CDR3 is 16 residues.

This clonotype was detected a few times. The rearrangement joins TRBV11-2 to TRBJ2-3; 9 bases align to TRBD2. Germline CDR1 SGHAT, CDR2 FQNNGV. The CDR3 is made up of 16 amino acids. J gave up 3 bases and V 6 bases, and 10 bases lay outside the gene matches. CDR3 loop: CASSQRIAGATDTQYF. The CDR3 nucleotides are TGTGCCAGCAGTCAAAGAATAGCGGGAGCTACAGATACGCAGTATTTT.

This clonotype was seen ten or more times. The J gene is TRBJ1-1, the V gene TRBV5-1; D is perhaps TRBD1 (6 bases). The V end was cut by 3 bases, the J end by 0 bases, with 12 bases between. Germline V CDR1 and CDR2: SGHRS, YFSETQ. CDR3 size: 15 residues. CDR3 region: CASSSRTELNTEAFF. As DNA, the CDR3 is TGCGCCAGCAGCTCACGGACAGAACTGAACACTGAAGCTTTCTTT.

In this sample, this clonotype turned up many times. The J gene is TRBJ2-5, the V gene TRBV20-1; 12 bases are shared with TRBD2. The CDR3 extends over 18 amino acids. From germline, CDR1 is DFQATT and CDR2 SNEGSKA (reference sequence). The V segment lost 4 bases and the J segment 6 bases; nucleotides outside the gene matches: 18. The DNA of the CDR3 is TGCAGTGCTACCACCCCTAATGGGCTAGCGGGAGGGCCGCAGACCCAGTACTTC. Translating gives CSATTPNGLAGGPQTQYF.

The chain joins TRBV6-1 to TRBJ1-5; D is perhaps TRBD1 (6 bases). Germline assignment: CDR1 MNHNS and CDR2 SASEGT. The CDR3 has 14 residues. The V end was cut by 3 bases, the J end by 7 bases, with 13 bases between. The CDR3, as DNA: TGTGCCAGCAGTGAGGGTCAGGGGTACCAGCCCCAGCATTTT. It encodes CASSEGQGYQPQHF.

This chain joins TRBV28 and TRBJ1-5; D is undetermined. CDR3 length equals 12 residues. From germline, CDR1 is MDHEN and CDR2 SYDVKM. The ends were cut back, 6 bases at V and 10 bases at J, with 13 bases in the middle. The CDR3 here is CASSTEGVPQHF. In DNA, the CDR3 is TGTGCCAGCAGCACAGAGGGTGTCCCCCAGCATTTT.

CDR3 loop: CASKVLFNSPLHF. DNA of the CDR3: TGTGCCAGCAAGGTCCTGTTCAATTCACCCCTCCACTTT. The chain links TRBV28 to TRBJ1-6, with D unresolved. The ends were cut back, 7 bases at V and 7 bases at J, with 11 bases in the middle. The length of the CDR3 is 13 residues. Germline loops: CDR1 MDHEN, CDR2 SYDVKM. Variable domain in full (rest from reference TRBV28 and TRBJ1-6): DVKVTQSSRYLVKRTGEKVFLECVQDMDHENMFWYRQDPGLGLRLIYFSYDVKMKEKGDIPEGYSVSREKKERFSLILESASTNQTSMYLCASKVLFNSPLHFGNGTRLTVT.

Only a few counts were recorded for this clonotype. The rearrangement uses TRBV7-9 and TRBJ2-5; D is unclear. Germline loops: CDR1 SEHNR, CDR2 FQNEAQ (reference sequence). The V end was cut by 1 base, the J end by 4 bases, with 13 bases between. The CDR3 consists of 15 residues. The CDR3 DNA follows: TGTGCCAGCAGCTTAGATACCGTAGAGAGAGAGACCCAGTACTTC. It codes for CASSLDTVERETQYF.

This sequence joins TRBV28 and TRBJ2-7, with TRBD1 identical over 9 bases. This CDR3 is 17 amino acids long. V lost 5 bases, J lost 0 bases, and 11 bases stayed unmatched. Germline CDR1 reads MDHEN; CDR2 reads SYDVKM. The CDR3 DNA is TGTGCCAGCAGTCCAAACAGGGGGCTGGGGAGCTCCTACGAGCAGTACTTC. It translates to CASSPNRGLGSSYEQYF.

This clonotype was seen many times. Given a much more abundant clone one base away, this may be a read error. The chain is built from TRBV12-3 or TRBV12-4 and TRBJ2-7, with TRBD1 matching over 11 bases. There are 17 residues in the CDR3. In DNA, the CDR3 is TGTGCCAGCAGTTTTAGTGGTGCCGGACAGGGGGCTTACGGGCAGTACTTC. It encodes CASSFSGAGQGAYGQYF.

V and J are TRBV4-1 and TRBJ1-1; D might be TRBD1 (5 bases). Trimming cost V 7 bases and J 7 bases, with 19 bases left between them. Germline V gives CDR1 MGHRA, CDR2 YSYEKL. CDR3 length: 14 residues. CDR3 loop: CASTPMVGVGEAFF. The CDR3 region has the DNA TGCGCCAGCACCCCTATGGTGGGGGTAGGTGAAGCTTTCTTT.